Listed below are T cell receptor beta chains from one sample, sequenced in a study of blood T cell repertoires in COVID-19. The assay was immunoSEQ multiplex PCR, and TCRdb's table has in-frame clones only and misses some. The sample records some 70,000 clones, 88% being singletons. Sequencing used peripheral blood. Receptors were obtained from an older woman with COVID-19, enrolled during active disease. Each CDR3 is given with its conserved first and last residue. A D gene is named only where the DNA matches it firmly. The size entry is marked missing in some rows and otherwise reads once, few, many or a size class.

NA	TRBJ2-1	TRBV15	NA	CATSRELESNEQFF	TGTGCCACCAGCAGAGAGCTAGAGTCCAATGAGCAGTTCTTC
NA	TRBJ1-1	TRBV7-9	NA	CASSLVDIEAFF	TGTGCCAGCAGCTTAGTGGACATCGAAGCTTTCTTT
NA	TRBJ2-1	TRBV4-3	NA	CASAESSYNEQFF	TGCGCCAGCGCGGAGTCCTCCTACAATGAGCAGTTCTTC
TRBD1	TRBJ2-7	TRBV9	NA	CASSVGGGYDEQYF	TGTGCCAGCAGCGTAGGAGGGGGCTACGACGAGCAGTACTTC
NA	TRBJ2-3	TRBV9	once	CASSVDGSADTQYF	TGTGCCAGCAGCGTCGACGGGAGCGCAGATACGCAGTATTTT
NA	TRBJ2-1	TRBV12-2	NA	CASRQTGTGGPQRSSYNEQFF	TGTGCAAGTCGCCAAACCGGGACAGGGGGTCCCCAGCGGAGCTCCTACAATGAGCAGTTCTTC
NA	TRBJ2-3	TRBV29-1	once	CSVDWTRGLGGADTQYF	TGCAGCGTTGATTGGACTCGCGGGTTGGGAGGAGCAGATACGCAGTATTTT
TRBD2	TRBJ2-1	TRBV29-1	NA	CSASKRGDNEQFF	TGCAGCGCTTCCAAGCGGGGGGATAATGAGCAGTTCTTC
NA	TRBJ2-2	TRBV4-3	NA	CASKRQADTGELFF	TGCGCCAGCAAAAGGCAGGCCGACACCGGGGAGCTGTTTTTT
NA	TRBJ1-1	TRBV7-2	NA	CASSFDGVGTEAFF	TGTGCCAGCAGCTTCGACGGGGTCGGCACTGAAGCTTTCTTT
TRBD2	TRBJ2-5	TRBV5-1	NA	CATKTASGQETQYF	TGCGCCACCAAAACGGCTAGCGGGCAAGAGACCCAGTACTTC
NA	TRBJ2-1	TRBV6-5	NA	CASSYAGADEQFF	TGTGCCAGCAGTTACGCAGGGGCAGATGAGCAGTTCTTC
NA	TRBJ2-2	TRBV5-1	NA	CASSFRLPGTNTGELFF	TGCGCCAGCAGCTTTCGCCTCCCGGGAACTAACACCGGGGAGCTGTTTTTT
NA	TRBJ2-1	TRBV19	NA	CASSTLSSYNEQFF	TGTGCCAGTAGTACCCTAAGCTCCTACAATGAGCAGTTCTTC
TRBD2	TRBJ2-1	TRBV7-2	once	CASSPIAGTSSSYNEQFF	TGTGCCAGCAGCCCAATAGCGGGGACTTCGAGCTCCTACAATGAGCAGTTCTTC
NA	TRBJ2-1	TRBV6-5	NA	CASSLQEGSYNEQFF	TGTGCCAGCAGCCTACAGGAAGGTTCCTACAATGAGCAGTTCTTC
TRBD2	TRBJ2-7	TRBV19	NA	CASRTSGGTYEQYF	TGTGCCAGCAGGACTAGCGGGGGTACCTACGAGCAGTACTTC